The rows below give T cell receptor beta chains drawn from one sample of a study of CXCR3-negative and CXCR3-positive naive CD8 T cells. TCRdb reprocessed the 5' RACE reads and keeps a single row for each CDR3 protein, giving no DNA. This table holds around 90,000 distinct CDR3 sequences. The sample comprised naive CXCR3- CD8+ T cells from blood. The source is a human donor in good health. Some clones in this sample may be carry-over from other donors' samples. Each CDR3 is given with its conserved first and last residue. Fields, in order: V gene, J gene, CDR3 protein.

TRBV6-2/TRBV6-3,TRBJ2-7,CASGLASYEQYF
TRBV28,TRBJ2-4,CASTGEAKNIQYF
TRBV27,TRBJ2-1,CASTLAGGSNEQFF
TRBV7-3,TRBJ2-5,CASSLINRQETQYF
TRBV5-4,TRBJ1-2,CASSPGQGAYGYTF
TRBV5-1,TRBJ2-1,CASSLEGAWQQFF
TRBV7-9,TRBJ1-1,CASTRTPNTEAFF
TRBV28,TRBJ1-3,CASSFQGSGNTIYF
TRBV27,TRBJ2-5,CASSSAPDPDRGLVKTQYF
TRBV4-2,TRBJ2-5,CASSQSYVAETQYF
TRBV9,TRBJ1-1,CASSVEELTFRAEAFF
TRBV29-1,TRBJ1-2,CSVDYGGVGYTF
TRBV29-1,TRBJ2-1,CSVEEGRSLEQFF
TRBV6-6,TRBJ2-5,CASSMGPSAQYF
TRBV5-1,TRBJ2-7,CASSFQGGSYEQYF
TRBV6-5,TRBJ2-3,CASSDGGSGTDTQYF
TRBV6-5,TRBJ2-3,CASGGGSSDTQYF
TRBV6-6,TRBJ2-1,CASSSFTYNEQFF
TRBV21-1,TRBJ2-7,CAIYRETTYEQYF
TRBV5-1,TRBJ1-1,CASSRRDPLNTEAFF
TRBV20-1,TRBJ1-2,CSAPGDRAGYTF
TRBV16,TRBJ2-1,CASSQWLAGGPNEQFF
TRBV7-9,TRBJ1-2,CASSQGQLYGYTF